The source of this TCR beta chain is a study of T cell responses to AZD1222 COVID-19 vaccine. Assay used: immunoSEQ multiplex PCR; TCRdb lists only in-frame clones, some missing. The table includes some 140,000 clones, around nine tenths detected once. The CDR3 covers 11 residues. Trimming took off 3 bases at V and 7 bases at J, with 6 bases between the two ends. Source: peripheral blood, taken on day 0 of AZD1222 vaccination. This clonotype originated in an adult in good health. The V and J genes are TRBV12-3 or TRBV12-4 and TRBJ1-2; no definite D call. Here the CDR3 reads CASSLLGGYTF. CDR3 coding DNA: TGTGCCAGCAGTTTGTTAGGTGGCTACACCTTC.